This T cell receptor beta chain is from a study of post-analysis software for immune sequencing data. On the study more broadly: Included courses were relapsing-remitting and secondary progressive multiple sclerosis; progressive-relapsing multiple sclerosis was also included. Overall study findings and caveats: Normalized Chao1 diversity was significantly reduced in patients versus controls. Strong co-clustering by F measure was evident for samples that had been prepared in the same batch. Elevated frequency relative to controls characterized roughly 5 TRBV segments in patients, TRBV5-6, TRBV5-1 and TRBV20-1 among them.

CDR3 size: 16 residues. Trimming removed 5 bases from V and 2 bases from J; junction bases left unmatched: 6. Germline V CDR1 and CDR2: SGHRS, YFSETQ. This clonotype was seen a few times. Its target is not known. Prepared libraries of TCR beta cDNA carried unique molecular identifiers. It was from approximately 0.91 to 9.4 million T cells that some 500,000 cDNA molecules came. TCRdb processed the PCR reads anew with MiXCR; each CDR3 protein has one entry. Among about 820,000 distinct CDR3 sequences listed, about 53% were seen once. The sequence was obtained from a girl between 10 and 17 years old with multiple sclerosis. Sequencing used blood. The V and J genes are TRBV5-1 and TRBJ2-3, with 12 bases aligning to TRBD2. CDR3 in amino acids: CASSSGTSGYTDTQYF. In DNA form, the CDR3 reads TGCGCCAGCAGTTCCGGGACTAGCGGGTACACAGATACGCAGTATTTT.